This TCR beta chain was identified in a study of neurological immune-mediated disorders. Study-level points and caveats: Healthy controls had more TCR clonal expansion than multiple sclerosis, which showed the least, whereas HTLV-1-associated myelopathy showed the most. Private repertoires in all groups were suggested by the absence of shared CDR3 amino acid sequences among expanded clones across subjects.

V shed 3 bases and J shed 0 bases, with 13 bases lying between them. Germline assignment: CDR1 SGHRS and CDR2 YFSETQ. The CDR3 consists of 15 residues. This clonotype was seen at least ten times. Its cognate antigen is unknown. With 10-nucleotide random UMIs, 5'RACE was used to make the cDNA. TCRdb fed the 5' RACE reads into MiXCR, producing one record per CDR3 protein. The sample has over 60,000 distinct CDR3 sequences; roughly 5% are singletons. Sequenced: PBMCs. The V gene is TRBV5-1, the J gene TRBJ2-7; possibly TRBD2 for D (5 bases). This clonotype originated in a woman in her 30s with multiple sclerosis. The CDR3: CASSSLPGVSYEQYF. The DNA for the CDR3 is TGCGCCAGCAGCTCTCTCCCCGGGGTCTCCTACGAGCAGTACTTC.